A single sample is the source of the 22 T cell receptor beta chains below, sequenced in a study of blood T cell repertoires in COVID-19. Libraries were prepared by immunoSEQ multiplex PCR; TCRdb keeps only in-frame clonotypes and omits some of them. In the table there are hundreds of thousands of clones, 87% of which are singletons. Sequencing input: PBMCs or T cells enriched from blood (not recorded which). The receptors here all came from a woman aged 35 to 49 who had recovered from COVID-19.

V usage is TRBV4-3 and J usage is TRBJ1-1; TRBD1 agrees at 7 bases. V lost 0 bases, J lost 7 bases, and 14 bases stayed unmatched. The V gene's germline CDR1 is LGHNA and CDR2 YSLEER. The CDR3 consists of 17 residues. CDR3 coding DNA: TGCGCCAGCAGCCAAGATCCGGCAGGGGGTTGGCAAAATGAAGCTTTCTTT. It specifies CASSQDPAGGWQNEAFF.

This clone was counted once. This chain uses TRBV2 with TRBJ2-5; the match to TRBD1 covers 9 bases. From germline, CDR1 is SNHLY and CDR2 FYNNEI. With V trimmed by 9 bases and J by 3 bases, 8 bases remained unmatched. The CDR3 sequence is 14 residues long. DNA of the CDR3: TGTGCCAGAACCGGGACAGGGTCGGAAGAGACCCAGTACTTC. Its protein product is CARTGTGSEETQYF.

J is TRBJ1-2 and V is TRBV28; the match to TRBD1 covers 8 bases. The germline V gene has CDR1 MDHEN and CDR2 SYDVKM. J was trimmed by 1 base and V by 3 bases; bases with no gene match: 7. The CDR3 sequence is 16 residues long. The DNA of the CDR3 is TGTGCCAGCAGTTTCGCCGGGACAGGTGTTAACTATGGCTACACCTTC. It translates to CASSFAGTGVNYGYTF.

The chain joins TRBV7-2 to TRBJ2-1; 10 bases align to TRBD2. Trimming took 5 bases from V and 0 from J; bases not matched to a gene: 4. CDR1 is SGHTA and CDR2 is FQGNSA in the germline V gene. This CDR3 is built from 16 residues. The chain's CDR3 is CASSTLAGGSYNEQFF. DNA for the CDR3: TGTGCCAGCAGCACCTTAGCGGGAGGCTCCTACAATGAGCAGTTCTTC.

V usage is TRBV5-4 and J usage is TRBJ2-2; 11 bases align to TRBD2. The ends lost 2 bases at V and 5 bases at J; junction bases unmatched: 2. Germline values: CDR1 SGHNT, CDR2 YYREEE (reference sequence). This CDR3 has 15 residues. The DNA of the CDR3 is TGTGCCAGCAGCTTAAGGACTAGCGGGACCGGGGAGCTGTTTTTT. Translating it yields CASSLRTSGTGELFF. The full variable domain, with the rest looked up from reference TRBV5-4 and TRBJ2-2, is ETGVTQSPTHLIKTRGQQVTLRCSSQSGHNTVSWYQQALGQGPQFIFQYYREEENGRGNFPPRFSGLQFPNYSSELNVNALELDDSALYLCASSLRTSGTGELFFGEGSRLTVL.

As DNA, the CDR3 is TGTGCCAGCAGCCCCCAACTAGCGGGAGGTATAGAGCAGTACTTC. Its protein is CASSPQLAGGIEQYF. The chain recombines TRBV9 with TRBJ2-7, with TRBD2 matching over 12 bases. The CDR3 is 15 amino acids. Per the germline V gene, CDR1 is SGDLS and CDR2 is YYNGEE. J gave up 7 bases and V 4 bases, and 9 bases lay outside the gene matches.

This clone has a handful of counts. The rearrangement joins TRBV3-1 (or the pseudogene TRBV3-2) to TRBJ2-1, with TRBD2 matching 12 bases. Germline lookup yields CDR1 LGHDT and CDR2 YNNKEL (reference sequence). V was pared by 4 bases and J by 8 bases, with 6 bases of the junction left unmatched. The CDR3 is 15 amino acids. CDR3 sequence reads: CASSPSGRADHEQFF. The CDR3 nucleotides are TGTGCCAGCAGCCCTAGCGGGAGGGCCGATCATGAGCAGTTCTTC.

The CDR3 sequence is CASSLVLAGGTPLPYEQYF. CDR3 in DNA: TGCGCCAGCAGCTTGGTTTTGGCGGGAGGGACCCCGCTGCCCTACGAGCAGTACTTC. This rearrangement joins TRBV5-1 to TRBJ2-7, with 9 bases matching TRBD2. Trimming took 0 bases from V and 2 from J; bases not matched to a gene: 15. The CDR3 extends over 19 amino acids. Germline CDR1 SGHRS, CDR2 YFSETQ.

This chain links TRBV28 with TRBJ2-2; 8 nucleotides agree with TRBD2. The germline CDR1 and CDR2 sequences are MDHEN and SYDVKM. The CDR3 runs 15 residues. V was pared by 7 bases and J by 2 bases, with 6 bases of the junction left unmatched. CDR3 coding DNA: TGTGCCAGCATCCGGGGGGGTAGAAACACCGGGGAGCTGTTTTTT. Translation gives CASIRGGRNTGELFF.

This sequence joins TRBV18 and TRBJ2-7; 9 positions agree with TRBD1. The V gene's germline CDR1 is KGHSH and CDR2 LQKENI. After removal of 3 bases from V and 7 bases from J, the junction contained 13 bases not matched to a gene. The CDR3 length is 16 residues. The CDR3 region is CASSPHPPDRGQEQYF. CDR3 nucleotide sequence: TGTGCCAGCTCACCCCATCCCCCGGACAGGGGTCAAGAGCAGTACTTC.

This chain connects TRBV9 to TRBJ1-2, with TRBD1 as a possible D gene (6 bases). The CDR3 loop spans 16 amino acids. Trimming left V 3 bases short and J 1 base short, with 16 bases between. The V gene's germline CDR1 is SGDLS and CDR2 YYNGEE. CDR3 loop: CASSGLHRDFNYGYTF. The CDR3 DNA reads TGTGCCAGCAGCGGACTTCACAGGGATTTTAACTATGGCTACACCTTC.

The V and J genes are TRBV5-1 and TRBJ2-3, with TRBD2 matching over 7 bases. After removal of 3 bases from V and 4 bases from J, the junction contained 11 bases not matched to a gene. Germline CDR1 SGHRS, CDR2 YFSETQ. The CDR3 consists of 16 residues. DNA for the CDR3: TGCGCCAGCAGCTCGGGTAAACTAGCGATGGCAGATACGCAGTATTTT. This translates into CASSSGKLAMADTQYF.

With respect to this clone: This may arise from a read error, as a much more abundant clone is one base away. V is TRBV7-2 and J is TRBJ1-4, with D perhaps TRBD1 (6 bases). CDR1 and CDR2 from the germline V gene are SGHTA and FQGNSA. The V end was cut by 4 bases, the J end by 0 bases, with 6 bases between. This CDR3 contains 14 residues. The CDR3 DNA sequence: TGTGCCAGCAGCTGGACAGCAACTAATGAAAAACTGTTTTTT. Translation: CASSWTATNEKLFF. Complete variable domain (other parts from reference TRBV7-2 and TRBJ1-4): GAGVSQSPSNKVTEKGKDVELRCDPISGHTALYWYRQSLGQGLEFLIYFQGNSAPDKSGLPSDRFSAERTGGSVSTLTIQRTQQEDSAVYLCASSWTATNEKLFFGSGTQLSVL.

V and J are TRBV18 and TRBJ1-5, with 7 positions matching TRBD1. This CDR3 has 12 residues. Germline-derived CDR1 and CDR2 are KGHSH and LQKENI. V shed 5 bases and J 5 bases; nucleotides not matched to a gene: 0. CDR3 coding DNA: TGTGCCAGCTCAACAGGGGATCAGCCCCAGCATTTT. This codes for CASSTGDQPQHF.

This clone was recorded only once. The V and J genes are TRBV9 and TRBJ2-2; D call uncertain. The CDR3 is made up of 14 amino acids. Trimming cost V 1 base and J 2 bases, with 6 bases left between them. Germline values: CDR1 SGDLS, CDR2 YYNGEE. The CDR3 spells CASSVRVNTGELFF. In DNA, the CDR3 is TGTGCCAGCAGCGTACGGGTAAACACCGGGGAGCTGTTTTTT.

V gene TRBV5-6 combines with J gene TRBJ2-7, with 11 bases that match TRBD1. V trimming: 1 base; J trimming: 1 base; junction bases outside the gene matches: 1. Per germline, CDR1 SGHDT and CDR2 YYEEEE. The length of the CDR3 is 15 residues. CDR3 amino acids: CASSLWDRGSYEQYF. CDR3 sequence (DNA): TGTGCCAGCAGCTTGTGGGACAGGGGGTCCTACGAGCAGTACTTC.

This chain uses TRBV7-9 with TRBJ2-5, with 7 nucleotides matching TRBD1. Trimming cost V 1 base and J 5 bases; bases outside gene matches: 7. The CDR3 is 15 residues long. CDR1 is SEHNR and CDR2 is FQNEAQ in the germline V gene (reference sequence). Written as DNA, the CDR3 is TGTGCCAGCAGCTTAGGAACAGGGGTTTTTGAGACCCAGTACTTC. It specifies CASSLGTGVFETQYF.

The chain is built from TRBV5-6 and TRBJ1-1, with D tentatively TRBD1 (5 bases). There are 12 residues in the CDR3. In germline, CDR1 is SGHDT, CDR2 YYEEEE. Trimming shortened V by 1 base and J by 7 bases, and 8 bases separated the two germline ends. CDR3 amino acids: CASSLWQGEAFF. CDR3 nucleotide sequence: TGTGCCAGCAGCTTGTGGCAGGGTGAAGCTTTCTTT.

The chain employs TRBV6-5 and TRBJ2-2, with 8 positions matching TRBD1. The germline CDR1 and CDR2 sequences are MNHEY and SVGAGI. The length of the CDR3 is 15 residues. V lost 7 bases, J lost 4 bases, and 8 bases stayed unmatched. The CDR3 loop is CASTVDRGGTGELFF. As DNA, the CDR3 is TGTGCCAGCACTGTAGACAGGGGAGGCACCGGGGAGCTGTTTTTT.

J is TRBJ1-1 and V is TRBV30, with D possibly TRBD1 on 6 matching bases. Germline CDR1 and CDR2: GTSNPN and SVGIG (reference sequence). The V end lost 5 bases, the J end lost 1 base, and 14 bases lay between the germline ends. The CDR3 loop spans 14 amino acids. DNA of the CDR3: TGTGCCTGGCGACAGGCTTCTGGGAACACTGAAGCTTTCTTT. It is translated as CAWRQASGNTEAFF.

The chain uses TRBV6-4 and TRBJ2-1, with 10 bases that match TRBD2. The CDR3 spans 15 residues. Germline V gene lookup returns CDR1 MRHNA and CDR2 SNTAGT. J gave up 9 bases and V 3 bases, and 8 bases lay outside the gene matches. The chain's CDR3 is CASSEEAGGPIEQFF. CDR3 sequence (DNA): TGTGCCAGCAGTGAAGAAGCGGGAGGGCCTATTGAGCAGTTCTTC.

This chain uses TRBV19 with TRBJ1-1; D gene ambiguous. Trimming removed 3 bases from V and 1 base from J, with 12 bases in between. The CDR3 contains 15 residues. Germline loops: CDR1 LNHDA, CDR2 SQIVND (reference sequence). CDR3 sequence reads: CASSILVSGNTEAFF. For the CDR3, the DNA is TGTGCCAGTAGTATCTTGGTGAGTGGGAACACTGAAGCTTTCTTT.